Each of the 9 T cell receptor beta chains below was sequenced from the same sample in a study of PD-1 blockade in mismatch repair-deficient tumors. The repertoire was sequenced with immunoSEQ multiplex PCR; TCRdb's copy has only in-frame clones and lacks some. The data contain about 100,000 clones, approximately 83% of them seen just once; the ten biggest clones take up around 6.6%. Here the sequenced sample was peripheral blood, taken approximately 36 weeks after starting pembrolizumab. The receptors here all came from an adult with mismatch repair-deficient cancer.

The V call is TRBV11-1, the J call TRBJ1-1; no clear D gene. V lost 4 bases and J 1 base, leaving 7 bases between the germline ends. The germline CDR1 and CDR2 sequences are SGHAT and FQDESV (reference sequence). CDR3 size: 13 residues. The chain's CDR3 is CASSSQTNTEAFF. The DNA of the CDR3 is TGTGCCAGCAGCTCACAGACGAACACTGAAGCTTTCTTT. The whole variable domain, remainder taken from reference TRBV11-1 and TRBJ1-1, is EAEVAQSPRYKITEKSQAVAFWCDPISGHATLYWYRQILGQGPELLVQFQDESVVDDSQLPKDRFSAERLKGVDSTLKIQPAELGDSAMYLCASSSQTNTEAFFGQGTRLTVV.

The V gene is TRBV25-1, the J gene TRBJ2-6; D may be TRBD1 or TRBD2 (5 bases each). Germline CDR1 MGHDK, CDR2 SYGVNS. The CDR3 covers 18 residues. Trimming removed 5 bases at V and 0 bases at J, with 17 bases between. The CDR3 DNA is TGTGCCAGCAGTTTTGCAGGGAGATCCTCCTCTGGGGCCAACGTCCTGACTTTC. Amino acids: CASSFAGRSSSGANVLTF.

The CDR3 reads CASSGLAGGIETQYF. In nucleotides, the CDR3 is TGTGCCAGCAGCGGACTAGCGGGAGGGATCGAGACCCAGTACTTC. The rearrangement uses TRBV9 and TRBJ2-5, with 14 bases lining up with TRBD2. This CDR3 has 15 amino acids. Germline V gene data show CDR1 as SGDLS and CDR2 as YYNGEE. V shed 3 bases, J shed 5 bases, and the junction held 3 bases outside the gene matches.

This chain connects TRBV2 to TRBJ2-7; 11 nucleotides align to TRBD1. Germline CDR1 is SNHLY and CDR2 is FYNNEI. This CDR3 comprises 15 residues. V gave up 7 bases and J gave up 1 base; unmatched junction bases: 6. This CDR3 is CASTMGTGGSYEQYF. The DNA of the CDR3 is TGTGCCAGCACCATGGGGACAGGGGGTTCCTACGAGCAGTACTTC.

As DNA, the CDR3 is TGTGCCAGCAGCGCAAGCGGCGTGGGAAATGAGCAGTTCTTC. It yields the protein CASSASGVGNEQFF. This chain joins TRBV9 and TRBJ2-1; a weak D match, TRBD2 (5 bases). V was clipped by 3 bases and J by 7 bases, with 14 bases between them. The CDR3 covers 14 residues. Germline V gives CDR1 SGDLS, CDR2 YYNGEE.

This clone has more than one count but fewer than ten. The chain combines TRBV2 with TRBJ2-3; no reliable D call. CDR3 size: 13 residues. Germline values: CDR1 SNHLY, CDR2 FYNNEI. V was trimmed by 7 bases and J by 1 base, leaving 9 bases between them. CDR3 region: CASIELGTDTQYF. CDR3 nucleotides: TGTGCCAGCATCGAGTTAGGCACAGATACGCAGTATTTT.

The J gene is TRBJ2-1, the V gene TRBV7-8, with D uncertain. The CDR3 runs 11 residues. In germline, CDR1 is SGHVS, CDR2 FQNEAQ. V was clipped by 4 bases and J by 8 bases, with 6 bases between them. The CDR3 DNA is TGTGCCAGCAGCTCCCTGGATGAGCAGTTCTTC. It specifies CASSSLDEQFF.

This sequence joins TRBV10-3 and TRBJ1-1; no definite D call. The germline V gene has CDR1 ENHRY and CDR2 SYGVKD. CDR3 length: 14 residues. V lost 9 bases, J lost 0 bases, and 14 bases lay in between. CDR3 DNA: TGTGCCATAAACGGCAGACTAATGAACACTGAAGCTTTCTTT. This encodes CAINGRLMNTEAFF.

The chain carries TRBV14 and TRBJ2-7; 9 bases fit TRBD2. Trimming at V came to 4 bases and at J to 8 bases, leaving 12 bases not matched to a gene. Germline V gene lookup returns CDR1 SGHDN and CDR2 FVKESK. The CDR3 sequence is 15 residues long. The CDR3 reads CASSPSGRPRGQQYF. As DNA, the CDR3 is TGTGCCAGCAGCCCAAGCGGGAGGCCCCGAGGACAGCAGTACTTC.